The 25 T cell receptor beta chains below were found in one sample sequenced in a study of low-dose radiotherapy and immunotherapy resistance in tumors. TRAV- and TRBV-specific primers primed first-strand cDNA, covering alpha and beta chains. Both a constant-region primer and a V-primer adapter served to amplify TCRs across 15 to 25 PCR cycles. TCRdb analysed the reads with MiXCR anew, one entry per CDR3 protein. The sample includes about 30,000 distinct CDR3 sequences, 45% to 50% of them seen just once. Specified time point: after trial treatment. The treatment: LDRT plus nivolumab, ipilimumab, low-dose cyclophosphamide and aspirin (RACIN trial). This specimen was PBMCs, taken after low-dose radiotherapy plus immunotherapy. The receptors shown here come from a male donor with gallbladder cancer.

A few counts support this clonotype. This chain connects TRBV18 to TRBJ2-2; 7 bases are a match to TRBD1. CDR3 size: 13 residues. Trimming at V came to 2 bases and at J to 7 bases, leaving 1 base not matched to a gene. The germline CDR1 and CDR2 sequences are KGHSH and LQKENI. The CDR3 region is CASSPGQDGELFF. The CDR3 bases are TGTGCCAGCTCACCAGGACAGGACGGGGAGCTGTTTTTT.

In its sample, this clonotype was seen once. The chain recombines TRBV29-1 with TRBJ1-2; D uncertain. The ends were cut back, 3 bases at V and 5 bases at J, with 7 bases in the middle. The CDR3 extends over 11 amino acids. The germline V gene has CDR1 SQVTM and CDR2 ANQGSEA. CDR3 residues: CSVDGSYGYTF. The CDR3 DNA reads as TGCAGCGTTGACGGCTCTTATGGCTACACCTTC.

The chain links TRBV6-8 to TRBJ2-7; D assignment may be TRBD1 or TRBD2 (5 bases each). Germline-derived CDR1 and CDR2 are MNHGY and SAAAGT. V was trimmed by 5 bases and J by 6 bases, leaving 14 bases between them. The CDR3 sequence is 13 residues long. CDR3 sequence reads: CASSEPGSCEQYF. The CDR3 bases are TGTGCCAGCAGTGAGCCAGGGAGCTGCGAGCAGTACTTC.

The chain employs TRBV5-1 and TRBJ2-1, with TRBD2 identical over 8 bases. This CDR3 contains 16 residues. Germline V gene sequence: CDR1 SGHRS, CDR2 YFSETQ. The J segment lost 0 bases and the V segment lost 0 bases, leaving 2 bases of the junction unmatched. In DNA form, the CDR3 reads TGCGCCAGCAGCTTGGTGGCGGGAGGCTCCTACAATGAGCAGTTCTTC. Residues: CASSLVAGGSYNEQFF.

The V and J genes are TRBV5-1 and TRBJ2-7; either TRBD1 or TRBD2 may fit D (6 bases each). There are 15 residues in the CDR3. From germline, CDR1 is SGHRS and CDR2 YFSETQ. V lost 0 bases, J lost 2 bases, and 12 bases lay in between. CDR3 region: CASSLVGGPTYEQYF. CDR3 nucleotide sequence: TGCGCCAGCAGCTTGGTTGGGGGGCCTACCTACGAGCAGTACTTC.

The chain joins TRBV7-8 to TRBJ2-3; 10 bases line up with TRBD1. Per germline, CDR1 SGHVS and CDR2 FQNEAQ. The CDR3 contains 11 residues. With V trimmed by 1 base and J by 14 bases, 0 bases remained unmatched. The CDR3 bases are TGTGCCAGCAGCTTAGGGGACAGGGGGTATTTT. This sequence encodes CASSLGDRGYF. The variable domain in full, with the rest retrieved from reference TRBV7-8 and TRBJ2-3, is GAGVSQSPRYKVAKRGQDVALRCDPISGHVSLFWYQQALGQGPEFLTYFQNEAQLDKSGLPSDRFFAERPEGSVSTLKIQRTQQEDSAVYLCASSLGDRGYFGPGTRLTVL.

This clonotype was seen a single time. CDR3 nucleotides: TGTGCCAGCACCCCTCCCGGACTGAACACTGAAGCTTTCTTT. It encodes CASTPPGLNTEAFF. V usage is TRBV28 and J usage is TRBJ1-1, with D unresolved. Germline loops: CDR1 MDHEN, CDR2 SYDVKM. The length of the CDR3 is 14 residues. The V gene lost 7 bases and the J gene lost 0 bases, with 12 bases spanning the gap.

The rearrangement uses TRBV6-2 or TRBV6-3 and TRBJ1-1; possible D gene TRBD1, 6 bases. CDR1 and CDR2 (germline): MNHEY, SVGEGT. Between the trimmed V and J ends, which lost 2 bases and 7 bases, there was a span of 14 bases. The CDR3 covers 14 residues. CDR3 sequence (DNA): TGTGCCAGCAGTTACAGGCGGGGGCTAGGTGAAGCTTTCTTT. It is translated as CASSYRRGLGEAFF.

This clonotype has just one count. A read error is likely here: a far larger clone is one base away. V usage is TRBV6-2 or TRBV6-3 and J usage is TRBJ2-1, with TRBD2 matching over 9 bases. There are 13 residues in the CDR3. V lost 11 bases to trimming and J lost 9 bases; unmatched junction nucleotides: 11. The germline V gene has CDR1 MNHEY and CDR2 SVGEGT. The DNA for the CDR3 is TGTGCCGGCCACCTTGCGGGAGGGTTTGAGCAGTTCTTC. Its translation is CAGHLAGGFEQFF.

For this clonotype: An end of the junction does not agree with germline; a read error may underlie this. The chain has TRBV19 and TRBJ2-3, with 7 bases that match TRBD2. In germline, CDR1 is LNHDA, CDR2 SQIVND (reference sequence). The CDR3 is 14 amino acids. The CDR3 DNA is TGTGCCAGTAATATAGCGGGCACCACAGATACGCAGTATTTT. Its protein is CASNIAGTTDTQYF.

This clonotype was recorded at least ten times. At one end the junction does not follow the germline gene, possibly because of a read error. CDR3 protein: CATSDSRVLGTGELFF. DNA of the CDR3: TGTGCCACCAGTGATTCCCGGGTCTTGGGAACCGGGGAGCTGTTTTTT. The chain uses TRBV28 and TRBJ2-2; D remains unclear. The length of the CDR3 is 16 residues. The germline V gene encodes CDR1 MDHEN and CDR2 SYDVKM.

This clonotype ranks as medium-sized. The chain is built from TRBV12-3 or TRBV12-4 and TRBJ2-2; D not certain. Trimming removed 1 base at V and 4 bases at J, with 10 bases between. CDR3 length: 15 amino acids. CDR3 nucleotide sequence: TGTGCCAGCAGTTTAGAGGCCGGTGTCACCGGGGAGCTGTTTTTT. This encodes CASSLEAGVTGELFF.

The chain couples TRBV6-1 to TRBJ1-5; unclear D gene. The germline V gene has CDR1 MNHNS and CDR2 SASEGT. This CDR3 has 13 residues. V was pared by 8 bases and J by 3 bases, with 11 bases between. The CDR3 sequence is CASRPDLNQPQHF. As DNA, the CDR3 is TGTGCCAGCCGCCCGGACCTCAATCAGCCCCAGCATTTT.

V gene TRBV20-1 combines with J gene TRBJ1-5, with 7 bases identical to TRBD1. V lost 1 base and J lost 0; bases outside the gene matches: 6. CDR3 size: 16 residues. Germline values: CDR1 DFQATT, CDR2 SNEGSKA (reference sequence). The CDR3 here is CSARAGTEVSNQPQHF. CDR3 DNA sequence: TGCAGTGCTAGAGCAGGGACAGAAGTTAGCAATCAGCCCCAGCATTTT.

Remarks on this clonotype: A far larger clone is only one base removed, so a read error is likely. In DNA form, the CDR3 reads TGTGCCAGCAGCCAACTGGGACCGCAAGAGACCCAGTACTTC. Residues: CASSQLGPQETQYF. The chain uses TRBV9 and TRBJ2-5; perhaps D is TRBD1 or TRBD2 (5 bases each). The CDR3 spans 14 residues. The germline V gene encodes CDR1 SGDLS and CDR2 YYNGEE. V was clipped by 4 bases and J by 2 bases, with 12 bases between them.

The CDR3 region has the DNA TGTGCCAGCAGCTTAGGAGGGAGCGGGGGGTTAGAAGAGACCCAGTACTTC. Encoded protein: CASSLGGSGGLEETQYF. The chain employs TRBV7-8 and TRBJ2-5; 9 nucleotides match TRBD2. This CDR3 contains 17 residues. The ends lost 1 base at V and 3 bases at J; junction bases unmatched: 9. CDR1 is SGHVS, CDR2 FQNEAQ, per germline.

This clonotype was counted many times. V gene TRBV12-3 or TRBV12-4 combines with J gene TRBJ2-7; D is undetermined. V was clipped by 7 bases and J by 1 base, with 8 bases between them. The CDR3 runs 12 residues. As DNA, the CDR3 is TGTGCCAGCAAAGGACGATCCTACGAGCAGTACTTC. Translated, it gives CASKGRSYEQYF.

This clonotype was seen ten or more times. The chain recombines TRBV7-2 with TRBJ2-3, with 8 positions matching TRBD1. Germline V gene data show CDR1 as SGHTA and CDR2 as FQGNSA. The CDR3 runs 13 residues. The V gene end was trimmed by 8 bases and the J gene end by 3 bases; junction bases not matched to a gene: 4. The CDR3 DNA reads as TGTGCCAGCGGACAGGGTTTAACAGATACGCAGTATTTT. As protein: CASGQGLTDTQYF.

As concerns this clonotype: A far larger clone is off by one base, so a read error is likely. The chain couples TRBV5-4 to TRBJ2-1; 9 positions match TRBD1. Germline-derived CDR1 and CDR2 are SGHNT and YYREEE (reference sequence). This CDR3 is built from 15 residues. J was trimmed by 10 bases and V by 7 bases; bases with no gene match: 15. CDR3 sequence (DNA): TGTGCCAGCTCCGGGGGACAGGGACAATCCTACGAGCAGTTCTTC. Translated: CASSGGQGQSYEQFF.

This clonotype was counted many times. The chain couples TRBV5-1 to TRBJ2-1; 10 nucleotides line up with TRBD2. Germline V gene data show CDR1 as SGHRS and CDR2 as YFSETQ. With V trimmed by 2 bases and J by 7 bases, 3 bases remained unmatched. This CDR3 has 14 residues. The CDR3 bases are TGCGCCAGCAGCTTCGGTAGCGGGGGGAATGAGCAGTTCTTC. Translation gives CASSFGSGGNEQFF.

At least ten counts were recorded for this clonotype. V is TRBV27 and J is TRBJ1-4; D unclear. The CDR3 runs 15 residues. Trimming stripped 2 bases from V and 7 bases from J, with 14 bases between. CDR1 is MNHEY and CDR2 is SMNVEV in the germline V gene (reference sequence). CDR3 sequence reads: CASSLLSVSVEKLFF. The DNA for the CDR3 is TGTGCCAGCAGTTTACTCTCGGTTTCGGTTGAAAAACTGTTTTTT. Together with reference TRBV27 and TRBJ1-4, the CDR3 gives the full variable domain: EAQVTQNPRYLITVTGKKLTVTCSQNMNHEYMSWYRQDPGLGLRQIYYSMNVEVTDKGDVPEGYKVSRKEKRNFPLILESPSPNQTSLYFCASSLLSVSVEKLFFGSGTQLSVL.

By its share, this clonotype is medium-sized. The V and J genes are TRBV18 and TRBJ1-1; D remains unclear. The CDR3 extends over 16 amino acids. The V gene's germline CDR1 is KGHSH and CDR2 LQKENI. Trimming cost V 0 bases and J 0 bases, with 11 bases left between them. This CDR3 reads CASSPPDGRLNTEAFF. The CDR3, as DNA: TGTGCCAGCTCACCACCGGATGGACGGCTGAACACTGAAGCTTTCTTT.

CDR3 loop: CASSEARRGSPLHF. The CDR3 nucleotides are TGTGCCAGCAGTGAAGCTAGGAGGGGTTCACCCCTCCACTTT. The chain uses TRBV2 and TRBJ1-6, with D possibly being TRBD1 (5 bases). The germline CDR1 and CDR2 sequences are SNHLY and FYNNEI. This CDR3 is 14 amino acids long. With 0 bases removed from V and 9 bases from J, the gap between germline ends came to 9 bases.

The chain joins TRBV27 to TRBJ2-3; D not resolved. Between the trimmed V and J ends, which lost 4 bases and 4 bases, there was a span of 9 bases. The CDR3 is 13 residues long. Germline V gene data show CDR1 as MNHEY and CDR2 as SMNVEV (reference sequence). Written as DNA, the CDR3 is TGTGCCAGCAGTTCAGCTGGTCCAGATACGCAGTATTTT. This codes for CASSSAGPDTQYF.

This clonotype was found many times. The chain has TRBV20-1 and TRBJ2-5; 10 bases line up with TRBD2. This CDR3 is built from 18 residues. Germline CDR1 reads DFQATT; CDR2 reads SNEGSKA (reference sequence). Trimming removed 2 bases from V and 2 bases from J; junction bases left unmatched: 14. The CDR3 DNA is TGCAGTGCTAGATCGACAGGGGAACTAGCGGGGAGACAAGAGACCCAGTACTTC. This encodes CSARSTGELAGRQETQYF.